These 31 T cell receptor beta chains share one sample of origin, sequenced in a study of blood T cell repertoires in COVID-19. TCRdb keeps only in-frame clones here, not all; method: immunoSEQ multiplex PCR. Here the sample spans approximately 280,000 clones, roughly 87% being singletons. The sequencing input was peripheral blood. Receptors were obtained from a man younger than 35 with active or convalescent COVID-19.

The CDR3 region is CASSATGQGANTGELFF. In DNA form, the CDR3 reads TGTGCCAGCAGCGCAACGGGACAGGGGGCTAACACCGGGGAGCTGTTTTTT. The V gene is TRBV9, the J gene TRBJ2-2, with 12 bases that match TRBD1. The CDR3 is 17 amino acids. The V gene's germline CDR1 is SGDLS and CDR2 YYNGEE. The junction had 5 bases not matched to a gene; V was cut back by 3 bases and J by 2 bases.

The chain uses TRBV15 and TRBJ1-5; D is uncertain. The CDR3 extends over 13 amino acids. Looked up from germline, CDR1 is LNHNV and CDR2 is YYDKDF (reference sequence). V shed 1 base and J shed 5 bases, with 6 bases lying between them. The CDR3 here is CATSRGSHQPQHF. In DNA, the CDR3 is TGTGCCACCAGCAGAGGCAGTCATCAGCCCCAGCATTTT. Complete variable domain (other parts from reference TRBV15 and TRBJ1-5): DAMVIQNPRYQVTQFGKPVTLSCSQTLNHNVMYWYQQKSSQAPKLLFHYYDKDFNNEADTPDNFQSRRPNTSFCFLDIRSPGLGDTAMYLCATSRGSHQPQHFGDGTRLSIL.

The CDR3 reads CASSFQAGGGYTF. CDR3 DNA sequence: TGTGCCAGCAGTTTTCAGGCCGGTGGTGGCTACACCTTC. The V gene is TRBV27, the J gene TRBJ1-2; D is undetermined. V shed 3 bases and J shed 7 bases, with 12 bases lying between them. The CDR3 is 13 amino acids. The germline gives CDR1 MNHEY, CDR2 SMNVEV (reference sequence).

The V call is TRBV5-1, the J call TRBJ2-7; possibly TRBD2 for D (6 bases). Germline CDR1 reads SGHRS; CDR2 reads YFSETQ. V lost 4 bases and J lost 6, with 17 bases in between. This CDR3 is 14 amino acids long. The CDR3 DNA sequence: TGCGCCAGCAGCGCGGGGACTCAGGCCAGCGAGCAGTACTTC. Its translation: CASSAGTQASEQYF.

This clone appeared a single time. This chain connects TRBV5-6 to TRBJ1-1, with D hard to call. Trimming stripped 5 bases from V and 5 bases from J, with 13 bases between. CDR3 length: 13 residues. Per the germline V gene, CDR1 is SGHDT and CDR2 is YYEEEE. Here the CDR3 DNA reads TGTGCCAGCAGTTCAGTCCGAGGGACTGAAGCTTTCTTT. Translating it yields CASSSVRGTEAFF.

Concerning this clone: A read error may produce the germline difference seen at one junction end. The chain joins TRBV27 to TRBJ2-1; a possible D gene is TRBD1 (6 bases). The germline V gene has CDR1 MNHEY and CDR2 SMNVEV (reference sequence). The CDR3 totals 14 residues. In nucleotides, the CDR3 is TGTGCCAGCGGACAGTCGCCGGACGACCCTAAAAAGATCTTC. Its translation: CASGQSPDDPKKIF.

The chain carries TRBV4-1 and TRBJ2-7, with TRBD2 matching over 9 bases. The V gene's germline CDR1 is MGHRA and CDR2 YSYEKL. After removal of 0 bases from V and 2 bases from J, the junction contained 5 bases not matched to a gene. The CDR3 spans 16 residues. This chain's CDR3 is CASSQEGLAGTYEQYF. CDR3 bases: TGCGCCAGCAGCCAAGAAGGTCTAGCGGGGACCTACGAGCAGTACTTC.

The CDR3 is CASSSLEGAIVDTQYF. DNA of the CDR3: TGTGCCAGCAGCTCCCTCGAAGGGGCCATAGTAGATACGCAGTATTTT. The chain carries TRBV5-4 and TRBJ2-3, with a weak D call TRBD1 (5 bases). Germline lookup yields CDR1 SGHNT and CDR2 YYREEE (reference sequence). The CDR3 spans 16 residues. Trimming left V 3 bases short and J 5 bases short, with 19 bases between.

This clone has a single count. The chain links TRBV2 to TRBJ1-1; 11 bases match TRBD1. Germline trimming cut 5 bases from V and 4 bases from J; bases unmatched to any gene: 3. Germline loops: CDR1 SNHLY, CDR2 FYNNEI. This CDR3 contains 14 residues. The CDR3 DNA follows: TGTGCCAGCAGTATGGACAGGGGGCTCACTGAAGCTTTCTTT. Translating gives CASSMDRGLTEAFF.

Remarks on this clone: Additional DNA sequences in this sample encode the identical CDR3. This chain uses TRBV4-1 with TRBJ1-1; possible D gene TRBD1, 6 bases. The germline V gene has CDR1 MGHRA and CDR2 YSYEKL. This CDR3 has 15 residues. V lost 0 bases, J lost 4 bases, and 12 bases lay in between. CDR3 sequence: CASSQDGQGRTEAFF. The CDR3 DNA is TGCGCCAGCAGCCAAGATGGGCAGGGGCGCACTGAAGCTTTCTTT.

This chain uses TRBV19 with TRBJ1-2; TRBD1 might be the D (5 bases). Germline loops: CDR1 LNHDA, CDR2 SQIVND (reference sequence). This CDR3 has 16 amino acids. V was clipped by 7 bases and J by 11 bases, with 29 bases between them. The CDR3 loop reads CASKTGTAGIGSGYTF. The CDR3 region has the DNA TGTGCCAGTAAAACCGGGACGGCGGGGATTGGGAGTGGTTACACCTTC.

V is TRBV7-9 and J is TRBJ2-7, with 7 nucleotides matching TRBD2. CDR1 and CDR2 (germline): SEHNR, FQNEAQ (reference sequence). The CDR3 consists of 14 residues. V gave up 5 bases and J gave up 6 bases; unmatched junction bases: 10. The CDR3 DNA reads as TGTGCCAGCAGCCCCGGGGGAGGGATGGGCGAGCAGTACTTC. Its protein product is CASSPGGGMGEQYF.

This clone was seen just once. DNA for the CDR3: TGTGCCAGCTCTAGGCTGGGAGGTAACTACGAGCAGTACTTC. It specifies CASSRLGGNYEQYF. V gene TRBV18 combines with J gene TRBJ2-7; D perhaps matches TRBD2 (6 bases). The germline gives CDR1 KGHSH, CDR2 LQKENI. V gave up 6 bases and J gave up 3 bases, with 15 bases separating them. The CDR3 contains 14 residues.

The J gene is TRBJ1-3, the V gene TRBV7-9, with unresolved D. The CDR3 runs to 13 residues. Trimming took off 5 bases at V and 4 bases at J, with 9 bases between the two ends. Germline CDR1 and CDR2: SEHNR and FQNEAQ (reference sequence). This chain's CDR3 is CASSEGVGNTIYF. In DNA, the CDR3 is TGTGCCAGCAGCGAGGGAGTAGGAAACACCATATATTTT.

The chain has TRBV12-3 or TRBV12-4 and TRBJ1-5, with a tentative D call TRBD1 (6 bases). The CDR3 has 13 amino acids. The V end lost 4 bases, the J end lost 4 bases, and 8 bases lay between the germline ends. The CDR3 DNA follows: TGTGCCAGCAGTTCCGGACAGAATCAGCCCCAGCATTTT. Amino acid sequence: CASSSGQNQPQHF.

J is TRBJ1-1 and V is TRBV9, with TRBD1 as a possible D gene (6 bases). CDR1 is SGDLS and CDR2 is YYNGEE in the germline V gene. The CDR3 is 13 amino acids. The V end was cut by 3 bases, the J end by 1 base, with 7 bases between. CDR3 DNA: TGTGCCAGCAGCGGGGGACAGAACACTGAAGCTTTCTTT. It encodes CASSGGQNTEAFF. Combining the CDR3 with reference TRBV9 and TRBJ1-1 gives the whole variable domain DSGVTQTPKHLITATGQRVTLRCSPRSGDLSVYWYQQSLDQGLQFLIQYYNGEERAKGNILERFSAQQFPDLHSELNLSSLELGDSALYFCASSGGQNTEAFFGQGTRLTVV.

The rearrangement uses TRBV5-4 and TRBJ2-1; possible D gene TRBD2, 5 bases. Germline V lookup: CDR1 SGHNT, CDR2 YYREEE (reference sequence). Trimming shortened V by 4 bases and J by 2 bases, and 10 bases separated the two germline ends. CDR3 length equals 14 residues. The CDR3 sequence: CASSAPGAYNEQFF. The CDR3 nucleotides read TGTGCCAGCAGCGCGCCCGGGGCCTACAATGAGCAGTTCTTC. Full variable domain (remainder filled in from reference TRBV5-4 and TRBJ2-1): ETGVTQSPTHLIKTRGQQVTLRCSSQSGHNTVSWYQQALGQGPQFIFQYYREEENGRGNFPPRFSGLQFPNYSSELNVNALELDDSALYLCASSAPGAYNEQFFGPGTRLTVL.

The chain couples TRBV21-1 to TRBJ1-6; no DNA check was done on the table's D call, TRBD1. TRBV21-1 is designated a pseudogene. The CDR3 length is 16 residues. The CDR3 sequence is CASSKDRSSYNSPLHF. The CDR3 nucleotides are TGTGCCAGCAGCAAAGACAGGAGCTCCTATAATTCACCCCTCCACTTT.

This chain uses TRBV7-3 with TRBJ2-2, with D tentatively TRBD1 (7 bases). Germline lookup yields CDR1 SGHTA and CDR2 FQGTGA. V lost 5 bases and J lost 6, with 10 bases in between. This CDR3 region has 13 residues. The DNA of the CDR3 is TGTGCCAGCAGCCCAGGGGGGCCCGGGGAGCTGTTTTTT. It yields the protein CASSPGGPGELFF.

The rearrangement links TRBV2 to TRBJ2-3, with TRBD2 matching over 9 bases. The CDR3 loop spans 15 amino acids. Germline CDR1 and CDR2: SNHLY and FYNNEI. The J segment lost 3 bases and the V segment lost 6 bases, leaving 7 bases of the junction unmatched. The DNA of the CDR3 is TGTGCCAGCAGCGCCGAAGCGGGGGGAACAGATACGCAGTATTTT. It yields the protein CASSAEAGGTDTQYF.

V and J are TRBV3-1 (or the pseudogene TRBV3-2) and TRBJ1-5, with D maybe TRBD1 (5 bases). The ends were cut back, 1 base at V and 7 bases at J, with 17 bases in the middle. The length of the CDR3 is 16 residues. CDR1 LGHDT and CDR2 YNNKEL come from the germline V gene (reference sequence). CDR3 nucleotide sequence: TGTGCCAGCAGCCAAGGGCGGGGGGTCCCCCGGCAGCCCCAGCATTTT. Translated, it gives CASSQGRGVPRQPQHF.

This chain joins TRBV15 and TRBJ1-1; no firm D call. Germline lookup yields CDR1 LNHNV and CDR2 YYDKDF (reference sequence). The CDR3 extends over 14 amino acids. V shed 0 bases and J shed 5 bases, with 10 bases lying between them. CDR3 in amino acids: CATSRDLRRTEAFF. The CDR3 nucleotides read TGTGCCACCAGCAGAGATCTTCGGAGAACTGAAGCTTTCTTT.

The chain has TRBV5-1 and TRBJ1-1, with 8 bases identical to TRBD1. With V trimmed by 8 bases and J by 5 bases, 5 bases remained unmatched. Germline-derived CDR1 and CDR2 are SGHRS and YFSETQ. The CDR3 is 12 amino acids. CDR3 sequence (DNA): TGCGCCAGTCGGGACAGGCTTACTGAAGCTTTCTTT. This encodes CASRDRLTEAFF.

CDR3 protein: CATSRQGSGANVLTF. CDR3 sequence (DNA): TGTGCCACCAGCAGACAGGGGTCTGGGGCCAACGTCCTGACTTTC. V gene TRBV15 combines with J gene TRBJ2-6; D is perhaps TRBD1 (6 bases). Germline V gene data show CDR1 as LNHNV and CDR2 as YYDKDF (reference sequence). This CDR3 spans 15 amino acids. V was shortened by 2 bases and J by 1 base, with 6 bases between the two germline ends.

The chain has TRBV6-5 and TRBJ2-1; 8 positions agree with TRBD1. The V and J ends lost 8 bases and 5 bases, in that order; junction bases with no gene match: 8. CDR1 is MNHEY, CDR2 SVGAGI, per germline. This CDR3 spans 14 amino acids. CDR3 coding DNA: TGTGCCAGCGTCCGGACAGGGTTTGACAATGAGCAGTTCTTC. Translating it yields CASVRTGFDNEQFF.

About this clone itself: It is unclear where the CDR3 begins or ends on the DNA, so no DNA is shown, and the CDR3 is as TCRdb lists it. The chain combines TRBV28 with TRBJ1-1; the D call of TRBD1 is as the table states it, not checked on the DNA. From germline, CDR1 is MDHEN and CDR2 SYDVKM. The CDR3 spans 12 amino acids, including both terminal residues. The CDR3 here is CASSLWGQGTFF.

The chain has TRBV9 and TRBJ1-2, with unresolved D. The germline V and J ends were trimmed by 3 bases and 8 bases, with 17 bases remaining between them. Looked up from germline, CDR1 is SGDLS and CDR2 is YYNGEE. This CDR3 comprises 14 residues. CDR3: CASSEEGGSGGYTF. DNA of the CDR3: TGTGCCAGCAGCGAGGAGGGAGGGTCGGGAGGCTACACCTTC.

This chain links TRBV5-1 with TRBJ2-1, with a tentative D call TRBD2 (6 bases). Trimming removed 4 bases from V and 0 bases from J, with 14 bases in between. The CDR3 has 16 amino acids. Germline V gene data show CDR1 as SGHRS and CDR2 as YFSETQ. The CDR3 DNA sequence: TGCGCCAGCAGCGGACCGGGACTGAGCTCCTACAATGAGCAGTTCTTC. Translated: CASSGPGLSSYNEQFF.

This chain links TRBV19 with TRBJ2-7, with TRBD1 matching 7 bases. V was pared by 0 bases and J by 1 base, with 3 bases of the junction left unmatched. CDR3 length: 15 residues. Germline V gene data show CDR1 as LNHDA and CDR2 as SQIVND (reference sequence). The CDR3 sequence: CASSIETGTSYEQYF. The CDR3 nucleotides are TGTGCCAGTAGTATAGAGACAGGGACGTCCTACGAGCAGTACTTC.

The rearrangement joins TRBV2 to TRBJ1-1; unclear D gene. Trimming took off 7 bases at V and 6 bases at J, with 12 bases between the two ends. The germline V gene encodes CDR1 SNHLY and CDR2 FYNNEI. CDR3 length: 12 amino acids. The chain's CDR3 is CASTGMFAEAFF. The DNA for the CDR3 is TGTGCCAGCACGGGGATGTTTGCTGAAGCTTTCTTT.

The V call is TRBV5-8, the J call TRBJ1-1; a possible D gene is TRBD1 (5 bases). The CDR3 extends over 14 amino acids. V was clipped by 4 bases and J by 3 bases, with 13 bases between them. The germline V gene encodes CDR1 SGHTS and CDR2 YDEGEE. CDR3 residues: CASSTGDRYTEAFF. The CDR3 nucleotides read TGTGCCAGCAGCACTGGAGACAGATACACTGAAGCTTTCTTT.